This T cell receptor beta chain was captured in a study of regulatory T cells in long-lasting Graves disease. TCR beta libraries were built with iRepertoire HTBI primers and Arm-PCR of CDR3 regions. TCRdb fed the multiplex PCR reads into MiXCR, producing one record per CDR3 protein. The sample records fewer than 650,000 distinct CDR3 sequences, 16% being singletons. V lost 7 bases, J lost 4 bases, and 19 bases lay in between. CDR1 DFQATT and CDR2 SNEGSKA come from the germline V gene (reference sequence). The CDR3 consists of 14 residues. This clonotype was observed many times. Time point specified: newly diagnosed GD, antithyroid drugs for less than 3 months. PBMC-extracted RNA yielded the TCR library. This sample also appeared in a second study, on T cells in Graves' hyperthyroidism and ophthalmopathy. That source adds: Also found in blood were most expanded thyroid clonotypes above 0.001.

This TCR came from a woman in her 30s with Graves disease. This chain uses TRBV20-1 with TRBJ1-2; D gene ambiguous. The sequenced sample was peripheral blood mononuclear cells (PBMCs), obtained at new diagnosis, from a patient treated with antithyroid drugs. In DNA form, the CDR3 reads TGCAGTGTTGCGCCCGGAGGCAGTACCTATGGCTACACCTTC. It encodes CSVAPGGSTYGYTF.